These T cell receptor beta chains were read from a single sample in a study of response to subunit inactivated influenza vaccine. In TCRdb, the RT-PCR reads were re-called with MiXCR into one record per CDR3 protein. The table shows roughly 700,000 distinct CDR3 sequences, with 15% to 18% occurring only once. Material: PBMCs from blood, obtained less than 13 days after vaccination. The source is a man aged 45-65 years who received an inactivated influenza vaccine. The CDR3 runs from the conserved cysteine through the conserved F or W. The D gene is left open where the match is weak. Rows may omit the clone size; those that give it use once, few, many or a size class.

size: many
D: .
J: TRBJ1-4
length: 14
V: TRBV7-9
CDR3: CASSLIATNEKLFF
DNA: TGTGCCAGCAGCTTGATTGCAACTAATGAAAAACTGTTTTTT

size: .
D: .
J: TRBJ2-7
length: 13
V: TRBV15
CDR3: CATSRDSSYEQYF
DNA: TGTGCCACCAGCAGGGACAGCTCCTACGAGCAGTACTTC

size: few
D: .
J: TRBJ1-1
length: 14
V: TRBV3-1
CDR3: CASSQEGRATEAFF
DNA: TGTGCCAGCAGCCAAGAGGGCAGGGCCACTGAAGCTTTCTTT

size: .
D: TRBD2
J: TRBJ2-1
length: 17
V: TRBV7-9
CDR3: CASSPSARRGRTDEQFF
DNA: TGTGCCAGCAGCCCATCCGCTAGGCGCGGGAGAACAGATGAGCAGTTCTTC

size: .
D: TRBD1
J: TRBJ1-2
length: 16
V: TRBV18
CDR3: CASSTIGQATLYGYTF
DNA: TGTGCCAGCTCGACCATAGGACAGGCGACCTTATATGGCTACACCTTC

size: .
D: .
J: TRBJ2-1
length: 13
V: TRBV12-3/TRBV12-4
CDR3: CASSKGGLNEQFF
DNA: TGTGCCAGCAGTAAAGGCGGATTGAATGAGCAGTTCTTC

size: few
D: .
J: TRBJ2-1
length: 13
V: TRBV7-2
CDR3: CASSPSWDREQFF
DNA: TGTGCCAGCAGTCCGTCGTGGGATCGTGAGCAGTTCTTC

size: many
D: .
J: TRBJ2-6
length: 14
V: TRBV7-2
CDR3: CASSYSGSADVLTF
DNA: TGTGCCAGCAGCTACTCCGGGTCCGCCGACGTCCTGACTTTC

size: .
D: .
J: TRBJ2-5
length: 17
V: TRBV7-2
CDR3: CASSLASRLEFFETQYF
DNA: TGTGCCAGCAGCTTAGCTTCCCGACTAGAATTTTTTGAGACCCAGTACTTC

size: .
D: .
J: TRBJ2-7
length: 15
V: TRBV20-1
CDR3: CSASSIVGGLGEQYF
DNA: TGCAGTGCTAGCTCTATTGTTGGGGGTTTGGGCGAGCAGTACTTC

size: few
D: TRBD1
J: TRBJ2-1
length: 15
V: TRBV7-9
CDR3: CASSHTGTGVNEQFF
DNA: TGTGCCAGCAGCCACACCGGGACAGGGGTCAATGAGCAGTTCTTC